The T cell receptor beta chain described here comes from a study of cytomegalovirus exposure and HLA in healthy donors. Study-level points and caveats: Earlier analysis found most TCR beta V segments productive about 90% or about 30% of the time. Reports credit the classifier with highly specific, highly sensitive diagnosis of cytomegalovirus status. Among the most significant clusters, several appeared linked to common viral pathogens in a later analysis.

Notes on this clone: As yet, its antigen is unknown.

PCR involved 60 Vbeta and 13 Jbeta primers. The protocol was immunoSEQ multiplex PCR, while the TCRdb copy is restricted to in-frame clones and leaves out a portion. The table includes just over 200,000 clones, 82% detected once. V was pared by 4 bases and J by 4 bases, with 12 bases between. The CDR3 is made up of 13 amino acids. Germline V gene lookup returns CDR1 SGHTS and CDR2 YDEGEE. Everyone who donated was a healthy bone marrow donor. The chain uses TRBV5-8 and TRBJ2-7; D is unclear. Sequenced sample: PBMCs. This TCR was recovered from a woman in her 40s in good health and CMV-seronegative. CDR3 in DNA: TGTGCCAGCAGCCGGGTCCGTCGTTACGAGCAGTACTTC. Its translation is CASSRVRRYEQYF.